This TCR beta chain was found in a study of blood T cells in healthy people across ages. This clonotype occurred a few times. Germline loops: CDR1 PRHDT, CDR2 FYEKMQ (reference sequence). The junction had 5 bases not matched to a gene; V was cut back by 6 bases and J by 5 bases. The CDR3 has 13 amino acids. A second about 6 to 12 cycle PCR used barcoded and J-beta primers. With 12 random nucleotides, a template-switch adaptor tagged each individual cDNA molecule. TCRdb re-derived calls from the 5' RACE reads in MiXCR, one entry per CDR3 protein. The sample has approximately 800,000 distinct CDR3 sequences, around 24% seen once. These records were also assigned to another study, of T cells of mothers and their children.

The sample taken for sequencing was blood. J is TRBJ2-5 and V is TRBV13, with 8 nucleotides matching TRBD1. The sequence derives from a boy younger than 18 in good health. CDR3 protein: CASRLQGAETQYF. CDR3 nucleotide sequence: TGTGCCAGCAGACTCCAGGGGGCGGAGACCCAGTACTTC.